Sequencing of this T cell receptor beta chain was carried out in a study of CD8+CD57+ T cells in acquired aplastic anemia. Whole-study findings and limits: In CD8+ cells, Simpson's diversity showed no significant difference between patients and controls.

CDR1 and CDR2 from the germline V gene are SGDLS and YYNGEE. The CDR3 is made up of 15 amino acids. Selection for sequencing was limited to patients who had shown CD8+CD57+ cell expansion by flow cytometry. It was genomic DNA that served as the template for profiling TCR beta VDJ and CDR3. TCRdb re-called the reads with MiXCR, one entry per CDR3 protein. The sample comprises 170,000 or so distinct CDR3 sequences, less than 50% of which are singletons, and around a third rests with the top ten. Details on this clonotype: No antigen is known for it. One end of the junction is discordant with germline, which a read error may explain.

The rearrangement uses TRBV9 and TRBJ1-2; D possibly corresponds to TRBD1 (6 bases). This clonotype was obtained from a human donor with aplastic anemia. The sequenced sample was sorted CD4+, CD8+, or CD8+CD57+ T cells (not recorded which) from PBMCs. CDR3 amino acids: CVSSGPGQGNYGYTF. The CDR3 nucleotides are TGTGTCAGCAGCGGCCCCGGGCAGGGGAACTATGGCTACACCTTC.